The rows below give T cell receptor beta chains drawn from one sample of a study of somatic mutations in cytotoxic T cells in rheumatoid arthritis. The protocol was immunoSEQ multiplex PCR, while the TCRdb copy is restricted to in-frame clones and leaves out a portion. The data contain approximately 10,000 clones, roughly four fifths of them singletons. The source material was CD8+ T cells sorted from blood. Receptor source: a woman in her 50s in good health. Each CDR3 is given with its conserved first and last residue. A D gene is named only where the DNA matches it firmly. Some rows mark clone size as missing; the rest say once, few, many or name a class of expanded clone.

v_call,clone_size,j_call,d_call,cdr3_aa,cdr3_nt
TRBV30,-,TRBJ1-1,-,CAWTGVAMNTEAFF,TGTGCCTGGACAGGGGTGGCAATGAACACTGAAGCTTTCTTT
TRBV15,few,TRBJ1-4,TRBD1,CATSTGQGEGNEKLFF,TGTGCCACCAGCACGGGACAGGGTGAGGGTAATGAAAAACTGTTTTTT
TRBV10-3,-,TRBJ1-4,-,CAISPGEGGEKLFF,TGTGCCATCAGTCCCGGGGAGGGAGGCGAAAAACTGTTTTTT
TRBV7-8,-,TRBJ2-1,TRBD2,CASSLTTSGGSGEQFF,TGTGCCAGCAGCTTAACGACTAGCGGGGGGTCAGGTGAGCAGTTCTTC
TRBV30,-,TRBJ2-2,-,CAWQAGELFF,TGTGCCTGGCAGGCCGGGGAGCTGTTTTTT
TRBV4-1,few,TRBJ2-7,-,CASSQTGTIAYEQYF,TGCGCCAGCAGCCAAACAGGGACAATAGCCTACGAGCAGTACTTC
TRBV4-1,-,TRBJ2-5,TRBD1,CASSQDGQGFVETQYF,TGCGCCAGCAGCCAAGATGGACAGGGTTTTGTGGAGACCCAGTACTTC
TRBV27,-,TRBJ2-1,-,CASSLQGLDNEQFF,TGTGCCAGCAGTTTACAGGGACTGGACAATGAGCAGTTCTTC
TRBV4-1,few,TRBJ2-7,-,CASSQDLGAYEQYF,TGCGCCAGCAGCCAAGATCTCGGTGCCTACGAGCAGTACTTC
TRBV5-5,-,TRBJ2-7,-,CASSGRDRHEQYF,TGTGCCAGCAGCGGGAGGGACAGGCACGAGCAGTACTTC
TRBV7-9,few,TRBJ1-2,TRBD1,CASSQDSGGTNYGYTF,TGTGCCAGCAGCCAAGATTCAGGGGGCACCAACTATGGCTACACCTTC
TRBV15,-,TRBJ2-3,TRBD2,CATSRAGGPTDTQYF,TGTGCCACCAGCAGGGCGGGGGGGCCAACAGATACGCAGTATTTT
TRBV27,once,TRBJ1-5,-,CASIIPFGPLDTCNQPQHF,TGTGCCAGCATTATTCCGTTTGGACCTTTGGACACCTGCAATCAGCCCCAGCATTTT
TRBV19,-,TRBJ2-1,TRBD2,CASGRAEGNNEQFF,TGTGCCAGCGGGAGGGCCGAAGGGAACAATGAGCAGTTCTTC
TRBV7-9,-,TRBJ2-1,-,CASSLDPSRSNEQFF,TGTGCCAGCAGCTTAGACCCTAGCAGGAGCAATGAGCAGTTCTTC
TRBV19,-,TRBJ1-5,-,CASSIGTRANQPQHF,TGTGCCAGTAGTATAGGGACCAGGGCCAATCAGCCCCAGCATTTT
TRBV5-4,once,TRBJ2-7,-,CASSGGGEQYF,TGTGCCAGCAGTGGAGGAGGGGAGCAGTACTTC
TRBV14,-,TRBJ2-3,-,CASSQVIPNTDTQYF,TGTGCCAGCAGCCAAGTCATCCCCAACACAGATACGCAGTATTTT
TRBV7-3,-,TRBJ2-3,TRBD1,CASSSGTGDTDTQYF,TGTGCCAGCAGCTCCGGGACAGGGGACACAGATACGCAGTATTTT